The 20 T cell receptor beta chains below were found in one sample sequenced in a study of blood T cell repertoires in COVID-19. Using immunoSEQ multiplex PCR, the repertoire was profiled, and TCRdb retains in-frame clones only, with some absent. The sample carries fewer than 200,000 clones, approximately 82% recorded once. The sample was PBMCs or T cells enriched from blood (not recorded which). Receptors originate from a woman aged 50 to 60 who had recovered from COVID-19.

The genes are TRBV24-1 and TRBJ2-1, with 9 bases that match TRBD1. The J segment lost 0 bases and the V segment lost 4 bases, leaving 9 bases of the junction unmatched. Germline-derived CDR1 and CDR2 are KGHDR and SFDVKD. The CDR3 is made up of 18 amino acids. The CDR3 loop reads CATSDPTADRGSYNEQFF. Here the CDR3 DNA reads TGTGCCACCAGTGACCCTACAGCGGACAGGGGCTCCTACAATGAGCAGTTCTTC.

The genes are TRBV5-8 and TRBJ1-5; D remains unclear. From germline, CDR1 is SGHTS and CDR2 YDEGEE. Trimming shortened V by 4 bases and J by 3 bases, and 11 bases separated the two germline ends. The CDR3 is 14 residues long. The DNA for the CDR3 is TGTGCCAGCAGCATGGGTCCCAACAATCAGCCCCAGCATTTT. This codes for CASSMGPNNQPQHF.

The chain links TRBV6-2 or TRBV6-3 to TRBJ1-1; D might be TRBD1 (5 bases). There are 13 residues in the CDR3. Germline lookup yields CDR1 MNHEY and CDR2 SVGEGT. V was shortened by 4 bases and J by 1 base, with 7 bases between the two germline ends. This chain's CDR3 is CASSLDTNTEAFF. In DNA form, the CDR3 reads TGTGCCAGCAGTTTGGACACGAACACTGAAGCTTTCTTT.

The V and J genes are TRBV6-6 and TRBJ1-4; 8 bases are shared with TRBD1. CDR1 MNHNY and CDR2 SVGAGI come from the germline V gene (reference sequence). Trimming removed 1 base from V and 6 bases from J; junction bases left unmatched: 7. The CDR3 has 16 amino acids. This CDR3 is CASSYLASTGDEKLFF. DNA for the CDR3: TGTGCCAGCAGTTACTTAGCGTCGACAGGGGATGAAAAACTGTTTTTT.

This clone was seen a handful of times. The gene calls are TRBV6-6 and TRBJ1-1; TRBD1 is a possible D gene (5 bases). V dropped 11 bases and J dropped 3 bases, with 13 bases sitting between them. This CDR3 region has 12 residues. Germline V gene data show CDR1 as MNHNY and CDR2 as SVGAGI (reference sequence). The CDR3 is CAGSQGDTEAFF. CDR3 coding DNA: TGTGCCGGATCCCAGGGTGACACTGAAGCTTTCTTT.

The chain has TRBV5-1 and TRBJ2-3, with TRBD2 matching 10 bases. The CDR3 covers 17 residues. Germline-derived CDR1 and CDR2 are SGHRS and YFSETQ. V was clipped by 3 bases and J by 4 bases; unmatched bases: 11. The CDR3 loop reads CASSSTITSGKADTQYF. CDR3 DNA: TGCGCCAGCAGCTCGACGATTACTAGCGGGAAGGCAGATACGCAGTATTTT.

This clone was seen more than once but under ten times. The chain uses TRBV5-4 and TRBJ2-3; 9 nucleotides match TRBD2. V was pared by 2 bases and J by 5 bases, with 15 bases of the junction left unmatched. The CDR3 has 18 amino acids. In germline, CDR1 is SGHNT, CDR2 YYREEE (reference sequence). As DNA, the CDR3 is TGTGCCAGCAGCTTCGACCGGGGAACAGCGGGAGGCGGAGATACGCAGTATTTT. This translates into CASSFDRGTAGGGDTQYF.

The chain employs TRBV5-1 and TRBJ1-2, with 7 nucleotides matching TRBD1. The germline CDR1 and CDR2 sequences are SGHRS and YFSETQ. V shed 4 bases, J shed 5 bases, and the junction held 2 bases outside the gene matches. This CDR3 comprises 12 residues. In DNA, the CDR3 is TGCGCCAGCAGCGGGGACAGTTATGGCTACACCTTC. Its translation is CASSGDSYGYTF.

This clone was recorded a few times. V and J are TRBV6-2 or TRBV6-3 and TRBJ1-2, with 7 bases fitting TRBD1. The length of the CDR3 is 14 residues. V shed 4 bases, J shed 4 bases, and the junction held 6 bases outside the gene matches. Germline CDR1 is MNHEY and CDR2 is SVGEGT. The CDR3 coding sequence is TGTGCCAGCAGTTGGGGCCGGACAGGCTATGGCTACACCTTC. This sequence encodes CASSWGRTGYGYTF.

The chain uses TRBV7-9 and TRBJ1-1, with 9 positions matching TRBD1. CDR3 length: 14 amino acids. The V gene's germline CDR1 is SEHNR and CDR2 FQNEAQ (reference sequence). V lost 7 bases, J lost 5 bases, and 8 bases stayed unmatched. The DNA of the CDR3 is TGTGCCAGCACCTCACAGGGGGCAAGGACTGAAGCTTTCTTT. Translation: CASTSQGARTEAFF.

The chain uses TRBV5-5 and TRBJ2-5, with TRBD2 as a possible D gene (6 bases). Germline CDR1 SGHKS, CDR2 YYEKEE (reference sequence). CDR3 length: 15 amino acids. V was clipped by 1 base and J by 4 bases, with 14 bases between them. The CDR3 loop reads CASSLQREIGETQYF. CDR3 nucleotides: TGTGCCAGCAGCTTGCAACGGGAGATAGGAGAGACCCAGTACTTC.

The chain joins TRBV7-8 to TRBJ1-6; D is unresolved. Per germline, CDR1 SGHVS and CDR2 FQNEAQ. This CDR3 is 14 amino acids long. V lost 3 bases, J lost 5 bases, and 8 bases lay in between. The DNA for the CDR3 is TGTGCCAGCAGCTTCTGGTCAGATAATTCACCCCTCCACTTT. As protein: CASSFWSDNSPLHF.

The rearrangement uses TRBV11-2 and TRBJ1-6, with 9 bases lining up with TRBD1. The V gene end was trimmed by 7 bases and the J gene end by 8 bases; junction bases not matched to a gene: 3. The CDR3 totals 13 residues. Germline V gene sequence: CDR1 SGHAT, CDR2 FQNNGV. The CDR3 DNA reads TGTGCCAGCATGGGACAGGGATATTCACCCCTCCACTTT. It specifies CASMGQGYSPLHF. Using reference TRBV11-2 and TRBJ1-6 for the parts outside the CDR3, the full variable domain is EAGVAQSPRYKIIEKRQSVAFWCNPISGHATLYWYQQILGQGPKLLIQFQNNGVVDDSQLPKDRFSAERLKGVDSTLKIQPAKLEDSAVYLCASMGQGYSPLHFGNGTRLTVT.

The chain couples TRBV4-1 to TRBJ1-2; D is perhaps TRBD1 (6 bases). V gave up 0 bases and J gave up 9 bases, with 14 bases separating them. Germline CDR1 reads MGHRA; CDR2 reads YSYEKL. The CDR3 sequence is 14 residues long. The CDR3 spells CASSQDSRGSSYTF. In DNA, the CDR3 is TGCGCCAGCAGCCAAGATAGTAGGGGGAGTAGCTACACCTTC.

This clone has only a few counts. The chain links TRBV30 to TRBJ1-1; no definite D call. CDR3 size: 11 residues. Deletions cut 2 bases from V and 7 bases from J, with 8 bases between. The germline V gene encodes CDR1 GTSNPN and CDR2 SVGIG (reference sequence). The CDR3 DNA is TGTGCCTGGAGTCGGGAGGTTGAAGCTTTCTTT. Its translation is CAWSREVEAFF.

This sequence joins TRBV18 and TRBJ2-5; 9 positions agree with TRBD1. The V gene end was trimmed by 4 bases and the J gene end by 2 bases; junction bases not matched to a gene: 5. This CDR3 contains 15 residues. Germline assignment: CDR1 KGHSH and CDR2 LQKENI. The CDR3 sequence: CASSLGTGPQETQYF. The CDR3 nucleotides are TGTGCCAGCTCACTCGGGACAGGGCCTCAAGAGACCCAGTACTTC. The whole variable domain, remainder taken from reference TRBV18 and TRBJ2-5, is NAGVMQNPRHLVRRRGQEARLRCSPMKGHSHVYWYRQLPEEGLKFMVYLQKENIIDESGMPKERFSAEFPKEGPSILRIQQVVRGDSAAYFCASSLGTGPQETQYFGPGTRLLVL.

This chain uses TRBV5-1 with TRBJ1-1, with D tentatively TRBD1 (5 bases). The V end lost 4 bases, the J end lost 9 bases, and 19 bases lay between the germline ends. Germline-derived CDR1 and CDR2 are SGHRS and YFSETQ. The length of the CDR3 is 14 residues. The CDR3 loop reads CASSHGRDSYKAFF. The CDR3 DNA is TGCGCCAGCAGCCACGGGAGAGACAGTTACAAAGCTTTCTTT.

The chain joins TRBV4-1 to TRBJ1-5; 7 nucleotides line up with TRBD1. The CDR3 extends over 15 amino acids. V dropped 2 bases and J dropped 3; count of bases not matched to a gene: 4. CDR1 is MGHRA, CDR2 YSYEKL, per germline. CDR3 DNA: TGCGCCAGCAGCCAACGGACAGGTAACAATCAGCCCCAGCATTTT. This gives the protein CASSQRTGNNQPQHF.

The rearrangement uses TRBV6-5 and TRBJ2-7; 7 bases are shared with TRBD2. CDR1 and CDR2 from the germline V gene are MNHEY and SVGAGI. This CDR3 comprises 15 residues. V lost 2 bases, J lost 6 bases, and 10 bases stayed unmatched. CDR3 sequence reads: CASSYRRGLHTEQYF. In DNA form, the CDR3 reads TGTGCCAGCAGTTACCGGAGGGGACTACACACCGAGCAGTACTTC.

V usage is TRBV5-5 and J usage is TRBJ1-5; 10 bases align to TRBD1. This CDR3 region has 15 residues. The germline CDR1 and CDR2 sequences are SGHKS and YYEKEE (reference sequence). The J segment lost 4 bases and the V segment lost 3 bases, leaving 4 bases of the junction unmatched. CDR3 amino acids: CASSSLDRGNQPQHF. CDR3 coding DNA: TGTGCCAGCAGCTCCTTGGACAGGGGGAATCAGCCCCAGCATTTT. The variable domain in full, with the rest retrieved from reference TRBV5-5 and TRBJ1-5, is DAGVTQSPTHLIKTRGQQVTLRCSPISGHKSVSWYQQVLGQGPQFIFQYYEKEERGRGNFPDRFSARQFPNYSSELNVNALLLGDSALYLCASSSLDRGNQPQHFGDGTRLSIL.